Listed below are T cell receptor beta chains from one sample, sequenced in a study of cytomegalovirus exposure and HLA in healthy donors. Data came from immunoSEQ multiplex PCR; TCRdb stores just in-frame clones and leaves some out. The repertoire holds around 150,000 clones, with about four fifths as singletons. Sequencing was performed on PBMCs. All receptors derive from a male donor in good health and CMV-seropositive. The CDR3 runs from the conserved cysteine through the conserved F or W. Each record gives: clone size, J gene, V gene, D gene, CDR3 DNA, CDR3 protein. D genes are given only for firm matches. Expanded clones are given a class, and other clones once, few, many or no size at all.

clone_size: .; j_call: TRBJ2-5; v_call: TRBV5-6; d_call: TRBD2; cdr3_nt: TGTGCCAGCAGCTTGGGTCGGGGGGTGGAAACCCAGTACTTC; cdr3_aa: CASSLGRGVETQYF
clone_size: .; j_call: TRBJ1-2; v_call: TRBV7-2; d_call: .; cdr3_nt: TGTGCCAGCAGCCCCGGGGGGGCAGGCATGTTCGACTATGGCTACACCTTC; cdr3_aa: CASSPGGAGMFDYGYTF
clone_size: .; j_call: TRBJ2-5; v_call: TRBV10-3; d_call: TRBD2; cdr3_nt: TGTGCCATCAGTGATGCAGGACTAGAAATTGAGACCCAGTACTTC; cdr3_aa: CAISDAGLEIETQYF
clone_size: .; j_call: TRBJ2-2; v_call: TRBV7-8; d_call: .; cdr3_nt: TGTGCCAGCAGCCAAACGAACACCGGGGAGCTGTTTTTT; cdr3_aa: CASSQTNTGELFF
clone_size: .; j_call: TRBJ2-1; v_call: TRBV6-5; d_call: TRBD1; cdr3_nt: TGTGCCAGCAGTTACTCGAAACAGGGGTATAATGAGCAGTTCTTC; cdr3_aa: CASSYSKQGYNEQFF
clone_size: once; j_call: TRBJ1-5; v_call: TRBV2; d_call: .; cdr3_nt: TGTGCCAGCAGTGCCAGGACCGGGGGTAGCAATCAGCCCCAGCATTTT; cdr3_aa: CASSARTGGSNQPQHF
clone_size: .; j_call: TRBJ2-7; v_call: TRBV7-8; d_call: .; cdr3_nt: TGTGCCAGCAGCACAAGGAAGCGGGAGCAGTACTTC; cdr3_aa: CASSTRKREQYF
clone_size: .; j_call: TRBJ2-7; v_call: TRBV28; d_call: .; cdr3_nt: TGTGCCAGCAGTTACAGGGTCCCCTACGAGCAGTACTTC; cdr3_aa: CASSYRVPYEQYF
clone_size: few; j_call: TRBJ2-2; v_call: TRBV7-9; d_call: .; cdr3_nt: TGTGCCAGCAGCCCAAGCGTGACCGGGGAGCTGTTTTTT; cdr3_aa: CASSPSVTGELFF
clone_size: .; j_call: TRBJ2-1; v_call: TRBV7-7; d_call: .; cdr3_nt: TGTGCCAGCAGCTTAGGGGGGCCGGCGACCTACAATGAGCAGTTCTTC; cdr3_aa: CASSLGGPATYNEQFF
clone_size: .; j_call: TRBJ2-1; v_call: TRBV14; d_call: .; cdr3_nt: TGTGCCAGCAGCCAAGATAAGAGTCAGGATGTTGGCAATGAGCAGTTCTTC; cdr3_aa: CASSQDKSQDVGNEQFF
clone_size: .; j_call: TRBJ1-2; v_call: TRBV19; d_call: TRBD1; cdr3_nt: TGTGCCAGTAGCCAGGGGGCCATTGGCTACACCTTC; cdr3_aa: CASSQGAIGYTF
clone_size: few; j_call: TRBJ1-3; v_call: TRBV30; d_call: TRBD1; cdr3_nt: TGTGCCTGGCAACGCGACAGGGGGCAAGGAAACACCATATATTTT; cdr3_aa: CAWQRDRGQGNTIYF
clone_size: .; j_call: TRBJ2-2; v_call: TRBV9; d_call: .; cdr3_nt: TGTGCCAGCAGCGTAGCTACAGGGATCTCCGGGGAGCTGTTTTTT; cdr3_aa: CASSVATGISGELFF
clone_size: .; j_call: TRBJ2-7; v_call: TRBV7-9; d_call: .; cdr3_nt: TGTGCCAGCAGCCCCAGCTCCTACGAGCAGTACTTC; cdr3_aa: CASSPSSYEQYF
clone_size: .; j_call: TRBJ1-1; v_call: TRBV28; d_call: TRBD1; cdr3_nt: TGTGCCAGCAGTTTTGACAGGGGCATGAACACTGAAGCTTTCTTT; cdr3_aa: CASSFDRGMNTEAFF
clone_size: .; j_call: TRBJ1-2; v_call: TRBV6-4; d_call: .; cdr3_nt: TGTGCCAGCAGCCAGGTCCCCGGGGGCTATGGCTACACCTTC; cdr3_aa: CASSQVPGGYGYTF
clone_size: .; j_call: TRBJ2-1; v_call: TRBV18; d_call: .; cdr3_nt: TGTGCCAGCTCAGGCAGGATTTCCTACAATGAGCAGTTCTTC; cdr3_aa: CASSGRISYNEQFF
clone_size: .; j_call: TRBJ2-7; v_call: TRBV5-1; d_call: .; cdr3_nt: TGCGCCAGCAGCCCGGAAGCTAGCTCCTACGAGCAGTACTTC; cdr3_aa: CASSPEASSYEQYF
clone_size: .; j_call: TRBJ1-6; v_call: TRBV27; d_call: .; cdr3_nt: TGTGCCAGCAGTTTATCAGCAGGGAGGGATTCACCCCTCCACTTT; cdr3_aa: CASSLSAGRDSPLHF
clone_size: .; j_call: TRBJ1-3; v_call: TRBV19; d_call: .; cdr3_nt: TGTGCCAGTACTCCGACGGGACTCATCTCTGGAAACACCATATATTTT; cdr3_aa: CASTPTGLISGNTIYF
clone_size: .; j_call: TRBJ2-5; v_call: TRBV28; d_call: TRBD2; cdr3_nt: TGTGCCAGCAGTTTGACTCCAAGCGGGAGAGGAGAGACCCAGTACTTC; cdr3_aa: CASSLTPSGRGETQYF
clone_size: .; j_call: TRBJ2-1; v_call: TRBV11-2; d_call: .; cdr3_nt: TGTGCCAGCAGCCCCCGTCGCAATGAGCAGTTCTTC; cdr3_aa: CASSPRRNEQFF
clone_size: .; j_call: TRBJ2-7; v_call: TRBV7-2; d_call: .; cdr3_nt: TGTGCCAGCAGCCCAGTGGGCGGGCCAACGGCCTACGAGCAGTACTTC; cdr3_aa: CASSPVGGPTAYEQYF
clone_size: .; j_call: TRBJ1-2; v_call: TRBV5-1; d_call: TRBD1; cdr3_nt: TGCGCCAGCAGCCACGGACAGGGTTTTGATGGCTACACCTTC; cdr3_aa: CASSHGQGFDGYTF
clone_size: once; j_call: TRBJ2-3; v_call: TRBV29-1; d_call: TRBD1; cdr3_nt: TGCAGCGTTTCCGATGATTTATCGACAGGGGCTGGAGATACGCAGTATTTT; cdr3_aa: CSVSDDLSTGAGDTQYF
clone_size: .; j_call: TRBJ1-1; v_call: TRBV7-2; d_call: .; cdr3_nt: TGTGCCAGCAGCTTTGGGAGGGAGAACACTGAAGCTTTCTTT; cdr3_aa: CASSFGRENTEAFF
clone_size: .; j_call: TRBJ2-3; v_call: TRBV15; d_call: .; cdr3_nt: TGTGCCACCAGCAGCGTTACAGATACGCAGTATTTT; cdr3_aa: CATSSVTDTQYF
clone_size: once; j_call: TRBJ1-1; v_call: TRBV5-6; d_call: TRBD1; cdr3_nt: TGTGCCAGCAGCTTGGGGGGGACAGGGAAGAACACTGAAGCTTTCTTT; cdr3_aa: CASSLGGTGKNTEAFF
clone_size: few; j_call: TRBJ1-2; v_call: TRBV7-9; d_call: .; cdr3_nt: TGTGCCAGCAGCGATCCCAGGGAGGGGAACTATGGCTACACCTTC; cdr3_aa: CASSDPREGNYGYTF
clone_size: .; j_call: TRBJ1-1; v_call: TRBV27; d_call: TRBD1; cdr3_nt: TGTGCCAGCAGTCCCAGGGGGCGGCGGACTGAAGCTTTCTTT; cdr3_aa: CASSPRGRRTEAFF
clone_size: .; j_call: TRBJ2-7; v_call: TRBV27; d_call: TRBD1; cdr3_nt: TGTGCCAGCAGTCCACAGGGGGCACTCAGCGAGCAGTACTTC; cdr3_aa: CASSPQGALSEQYF
clone_size: .; j_call: TRBJ2-3; v_call: TRBV4-3; d_call: TRBD2; cdr3_nt: TGCGCCAGCAGCCAAGTCGCCGGGACTAGCGGGAGACTCGATACGCAGTATTTT; cdr3_aa: CASSQVAGTSGRLDTQYF
clone_size: .; j_call: TRBJ2-1; v_call: TRBV10-1; d_call: .; cdr3_nt: TGCGCCAGCAGACAGGGCCCCTACAATGAGCAGTTCTTC; cdr3_aa: CASRQGPYNEQFF
clone_size: .; j_call: TRBJ2-3; v_call: TRBV7-9; d_call: .; cdr3_nt: TGTGCCAGCAGCTACGAGGGAGGACCAGATACGCAGTATTTT; cdr3_aa: CASSYEGGPDTQYF
clone_size: .; j_call: TRBJ2-7; v_call: TRBV27; d_call: TRBD1; cdr3_nt: TGTGCCAGCAGTTTATCGGGACAGAAATACGAGCAGTACTTC; cdr3_aa: CASSLSGQKYEQYF
clone_size: .; j_call: TRBJ1-6; v_call: TRBV5-4; d_call: TRBD1; cdr3_nt: TGTGCCAGCAGCTCAACAGGGGTTTCACCCCTCCACTTT; cdr3_aa: CASSSTGVSPLHF
clone_size: .; j_call: TRBJ2-7; v_call: TRBV6-5; d_call: TRBD1; cdr3_nt: TGTGCCAGCAGTTCCTCGGGGACAGGGAAACGACGTACGTACTTC; cdr3_aa: CASSSSGTGKRRTYF
clone_size: .; j_call: TRBJ1-1; v_call: TRBV6-4; d_call: .; cdr3_nt: TGTGCCAGCAGTCGATTGGGGGGGGGCATCACTGAAGCTTTCTTT; cdr3_aa: CASSRLGGGITEAFF
clone_size: .; j_call: TRBJ2-2; v_call: TRBV6-5; d_call: TRBD2; cdr3_nt: TGTGCCACGGGACTAGATTACACTGGGGAGCTGTTTTTT; cdr3_aa: CATGLDYTGELFF
clone_size: .; j_call: TRBJ2-5; v_call: TRBV7-2; d_call: TRBD2; cdr3_nt: TGTGCCAGCCTTCAGCGGGGGGGTCCGGAGACCCAGTACTTC; cdr3_aa: CASLQRGGPETQYF
clone_size: .; j_call: TRBJ2-7; v_call: TRBV21-1; d_call: .; cdr3_nt: TGTGCCAGCAGCGCAACCCGAGGGGGGGTCTACGAGCAGTACTTC; cdr3_aa: CASSATRGGVYEQYF
clone_size: .; j_call: TRBJ1-5; v_call: TRBV19; d_call: TRBD1; cdr3_nt: TGTGCCAGTAGAGACGCCGGGACAGGGTCTTTTCAGCCCCAGCATTTT; cdr3_aa: CASRDAGTGSFQPQHF
clone_size: .; j_call: TRBJ1-2; v_call: TRBV5-6; d_call: .; cdr3_nt: TGTGCCAGCAGCTTATATGGGCGTGGCTACACCTTC; cdr3_aa: CASSLYGRGYTF
clone_size: .; j_call: TRBJ1-1; v_call: TRBV28; d_call: TRBD1; cdr3_nt: TGTGCCAGCAGTGAAACAGGGGGCATAACTTTCTTT; cdr3_aa: CASSETGGITFF
clone_size: .; j_call: TRBJ2-3; v_call: TRBV7-9; d_call: TRBD2; cdr3_nt: TGTGCCAGCAGCCCAGGACTAGCGGGAGTGCAAGATACGCAGTATTTT; cdr3_aa: CASSPGLAGVQDTQYF
clone_size: .; j_call: TRBJ1-2; v_call: TRBV5-1; d_call: .; cdr3_nt: TGCGCCAGCAGCTTGGCAGGGGCCGAGCGTGGCTACACCTTC; cdr3_aa: CASSLAGAERGYTF
clone_size: .; j_call: TRBJ2-1; v_call: TRBV5-8; d_call: .; cdr3_nt: TGTGCCAGCAGCTTGGGTCCCGGGAGATCCAATGAGCAGTTCTTC; cdr3_aa: CASSLGPGRSNEQFF
clone_size: .; j_call: TRBJ2-7; v_call: TRBV9; d_call: TRBD1; cdr3_nt: TGTGCCAGCAGCGTAGGATGGACAGGGGACTACGAGCAGTACTTC; cdr3_aa: CASSVGWTGDYEQYF
clone_size: .; j_call: TRBJ1-2; v_call: TRBV30; d_call: TRBD1; cdr3_nt: TGTGCCTGGGGGGCGAGGGGGCGGAACTATGGCTACACCTTC; cdr3_aa: CAWGARGRNYGYTF
clone_size: .; j_call: TRBJ1-5; v_call: TRBV5-1; d_call: TRBD1; cdr3_nt: TGCGCCAGCAGCTTGGGGACAGGGGGCAGTAGCAATCAGCCCCAGCATTTT; cdr3_aa: CASSLGTGGSSNQPQHF
clone_size: .; j_call: TRBJ1-6; v_call: TRBV6-1; d_call: .; cdr3_nt: TGTGCCAGCAGTGAAGAGGGGGGGCTGCGTTCACCCCTCCACTTT; cdr3_aa: CASSEEGGLRSPLHF
clone_size: .; j_call: TRBJ2-2; v_call: TRBV11-2; d_call: TRBD1; cdr3_nt: TGTGCCAGCAGCTTAAATCTTGGCTGGGGACAGGGAAACACCGGGGAGCTGTTTTTT; cdr3_aa: CASSLNLGWGQGNTGELFF
clone_size: .; j_call: TRBJ1-2; v_call: TRBV6-5; d_call: .; cdr3_nt: TGTGCCAGCAGTTACCGCGACAGTACCTACTATGGCTACACCTTC; cdr3_aa: CASSYRDSTYYGYTF